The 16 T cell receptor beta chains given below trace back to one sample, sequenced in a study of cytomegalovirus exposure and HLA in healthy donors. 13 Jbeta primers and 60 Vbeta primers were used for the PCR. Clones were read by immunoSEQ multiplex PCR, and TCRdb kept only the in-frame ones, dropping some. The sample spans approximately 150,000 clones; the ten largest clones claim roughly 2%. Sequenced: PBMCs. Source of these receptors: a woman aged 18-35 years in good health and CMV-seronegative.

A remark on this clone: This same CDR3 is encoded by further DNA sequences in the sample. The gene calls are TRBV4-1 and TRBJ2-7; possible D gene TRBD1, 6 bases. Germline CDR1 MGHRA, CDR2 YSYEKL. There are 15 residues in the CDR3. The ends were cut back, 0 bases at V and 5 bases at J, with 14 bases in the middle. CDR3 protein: CASSQESRGVHEQYF. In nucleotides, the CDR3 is TGCGCCAGCAGCCAAGAGAGCAGGGGTGTGCACGAGCAGTACTTC.

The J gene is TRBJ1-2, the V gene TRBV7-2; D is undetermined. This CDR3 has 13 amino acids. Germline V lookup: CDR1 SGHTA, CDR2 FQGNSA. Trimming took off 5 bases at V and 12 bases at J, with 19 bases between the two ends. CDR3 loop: CASSIRGSGLHTF. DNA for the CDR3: TGTGCCAGCAGCATTAGAGGATCGGGGTTGCACACCTTC.

This CDR3 reads CAWSRGVPREQYF. As DNA, the CDR3 is TGTGCCTGGAGCAGGGGAGTTCCTCGGGAGCAGTACTTC. The gene calls are TRBV30 and TRBJ2-7; a weak D match, TRBD1 (6 bases). Germline lookup yields CDR1 GTSNPN and CDR2 SVGIG (reference sequence). The V end was cut by 3 bases, the J end by 7 bases, with 16 bases between. This CDR3 has 13 amino acids. The full variable domain, with the rest looked up from reference TRBV30 and TRBJ2-7, is SQTIHQWPATLVQPVGSPLSLECTVEGTSNPNLYWYRQAAGRGLQLLFYSVGIGQISSEVPQNLSASRPQDRQFILSSKKLLLSDSGFYLCAWSRGVPREQYFGPGTRLTVT.

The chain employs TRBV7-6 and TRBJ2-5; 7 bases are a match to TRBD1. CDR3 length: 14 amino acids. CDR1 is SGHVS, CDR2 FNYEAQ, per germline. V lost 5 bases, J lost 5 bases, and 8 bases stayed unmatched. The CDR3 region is CASSPGTASETQYF. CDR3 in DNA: TGTGCCAGCAGCCCCGGGACAGCCAGCGAGACCCAGTACTTC.

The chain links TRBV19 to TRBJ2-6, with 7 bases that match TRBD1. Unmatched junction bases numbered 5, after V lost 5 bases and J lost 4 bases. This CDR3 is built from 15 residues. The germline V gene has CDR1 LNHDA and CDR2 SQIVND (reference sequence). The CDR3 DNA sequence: TGTGCCAGTAGTTTTACAGGGGTCGGGGCCAACGTCCTGACTTTC. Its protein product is CASSFTGVGANVLTF.

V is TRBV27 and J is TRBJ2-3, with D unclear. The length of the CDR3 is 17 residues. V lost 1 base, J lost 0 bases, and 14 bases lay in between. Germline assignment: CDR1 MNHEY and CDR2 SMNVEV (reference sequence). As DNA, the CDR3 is TGTGCCAGCAGTTTATATTTAAGGAGAACTAGCACAGATACGCAGTATTTT. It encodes CASSLYLRRTSTDTQYF.

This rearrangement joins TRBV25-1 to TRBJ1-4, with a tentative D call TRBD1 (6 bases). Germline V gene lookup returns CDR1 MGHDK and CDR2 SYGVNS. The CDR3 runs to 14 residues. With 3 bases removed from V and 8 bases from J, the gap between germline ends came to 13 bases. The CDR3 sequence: CASSDWGGHEKLFF. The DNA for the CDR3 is TGTGCCAGCAGTGATTGGGGGGGGCACGAAAAACTGTTTTTT.

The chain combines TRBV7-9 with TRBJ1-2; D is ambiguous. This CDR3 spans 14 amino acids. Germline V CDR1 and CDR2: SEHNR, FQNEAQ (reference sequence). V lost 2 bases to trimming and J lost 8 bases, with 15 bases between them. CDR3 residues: CASSLQAGHDGYTF. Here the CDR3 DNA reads TGTGCCAGCAGCTTACAGGCAGGCCACGACGGCTACACCTTC.

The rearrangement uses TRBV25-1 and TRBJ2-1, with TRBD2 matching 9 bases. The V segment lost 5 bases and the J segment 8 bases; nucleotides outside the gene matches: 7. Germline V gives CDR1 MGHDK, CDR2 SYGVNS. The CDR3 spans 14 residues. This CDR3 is CASSMIAGEHEQFF. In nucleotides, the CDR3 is TGTGCCAGCAGTATGATAGCGGGAGAACATGAGCAGTTCTTC.

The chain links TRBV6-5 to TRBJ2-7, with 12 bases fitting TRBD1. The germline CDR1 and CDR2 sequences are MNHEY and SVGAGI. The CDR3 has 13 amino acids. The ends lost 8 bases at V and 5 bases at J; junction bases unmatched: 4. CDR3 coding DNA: TGTGCCAGCGGCCGGGACAGGGGGCACGAGCAGTACTTC. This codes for CASGRDRGHEQYF.

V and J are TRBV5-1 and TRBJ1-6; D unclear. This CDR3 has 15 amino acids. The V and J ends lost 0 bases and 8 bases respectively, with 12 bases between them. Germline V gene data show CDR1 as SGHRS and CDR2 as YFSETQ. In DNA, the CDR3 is TGCGCCAGCAGCTTGGATGACCCACTAGATTCACCCCTCCACTTT. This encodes CASSLDDPLDSPLHF.

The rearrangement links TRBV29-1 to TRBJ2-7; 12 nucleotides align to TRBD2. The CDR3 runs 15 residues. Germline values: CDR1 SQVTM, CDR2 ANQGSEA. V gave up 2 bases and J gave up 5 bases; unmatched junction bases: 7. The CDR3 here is CSVESGLAGNNEQYV. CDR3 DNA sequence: TGCAGCGTTGAATCCGGACTAGCGGGAAATAACGAGCAGTACGTC.

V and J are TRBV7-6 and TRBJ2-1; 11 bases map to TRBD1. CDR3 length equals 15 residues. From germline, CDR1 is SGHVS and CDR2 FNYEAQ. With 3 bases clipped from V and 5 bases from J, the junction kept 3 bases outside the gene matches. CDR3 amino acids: CASSFGQGAHNEQFF. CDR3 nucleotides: TGTGCCAGCAGCTTCGGACAGGGGGCGCACAATGAGCAGTTCTTC.

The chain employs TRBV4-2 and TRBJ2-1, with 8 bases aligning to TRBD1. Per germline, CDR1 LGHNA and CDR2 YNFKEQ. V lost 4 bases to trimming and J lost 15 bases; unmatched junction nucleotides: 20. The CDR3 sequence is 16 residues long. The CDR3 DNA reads TGTGCCAGCAGCCTATTAGGACAGGGTGGGGGGACCCCCGGGTTCTTC. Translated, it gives CASSLLGQGGGTPGFF.

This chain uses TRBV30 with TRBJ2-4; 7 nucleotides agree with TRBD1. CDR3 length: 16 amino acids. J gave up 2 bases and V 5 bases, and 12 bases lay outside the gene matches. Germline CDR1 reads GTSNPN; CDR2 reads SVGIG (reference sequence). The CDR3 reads CAWATGTLTSKNIQYF. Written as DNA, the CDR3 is TGTGCCTGGGCGACAGGGACACTGACCTCCAAAAACATTCAGTACTTC.

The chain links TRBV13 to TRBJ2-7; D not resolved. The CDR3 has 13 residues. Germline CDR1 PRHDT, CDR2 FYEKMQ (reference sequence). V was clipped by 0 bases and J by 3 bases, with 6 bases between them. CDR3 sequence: CASSLGVGYEQYV. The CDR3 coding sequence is TGTGCCAGCAGCTTAGGTGTGGGCTACGAGCAGTACGTC.